Listed below are T cell receptor beta chains from one sample, sequenced in a study of control samples from healthy donors and cancer patients. Sequenced by immunoSEQ multiplex PCR; TCRdb stores in-frame clones only, minus some. Of 140,000 to 150,000 clones in the sample, more than 85% are singletons; the top ten hold roughly 5.5%. Sequencing was done on a sample of blood. Receptor source: a man between 18 and 29 years old in good health. Both conserved end residues are part of each CDR3. Not all rows give a size; the values are once, few, many and, for expanded clones, a class.

CDR3: CASSMGGDREQYF; size: once; V: TRBV19
CDR3: CATSIDIRYSNQPQHF; size: -; V: TRBV19
CDR3: CSASPSGRNEQFF; size: -; V: TRBV20-1
CDR3: CASSLGAGAYEQYF; size: -; V: TRBV5-1
CDR3: CASNPAQNIMNTEAFF; size: -; V: TRBV4-1
CDR3: CASSFSGGSYEQYF; size: -; V: TRBV11-2
CDR3: CASRPKGHLCTEAFF; size: -; V: TRBV21-1
CDR3: CATSRGEETQYF; size: -; V: TRBV24-1
CDR3: CASSPTPGGHSSYNEQFF; size: -; V: TRBV7-2
CDR3: CASSQPATYEQYF; size: -; V: TRBV28
CDR3: CASSQADLSGNTIYF; size: once; V: TRBV4-2
CDR3: CASSLGINQPQHF; size: -; V: TRBV27
CDR3: CSVEVAGGSETQYF; size: -; V: TRBV29-1
CDR3: CASSLVHAIASGNTIYF; size: once; V: TRBV5-8
CDR3: CASSQGQRQPQHF; size: once; V: TRBV4-3